Listed here is a single TCR beta chain. This may be a read error: a much more frequent sequence differs by one nucleotide. Other DNA sequences of this sample code for an identical CDR3. These data belong to a study of cytotoxic CD8 clonotypes in ibrutinib-treated CLL. The V gene's germline CDR1 is ENHRY and CDR2 SYGVKD. J lost 3 bases, V lost 8 bases, and 6 bases had no gene match. CDR3 length: 16 residues. The data were produced by immunoSEQ multiplex PCR, yet TCRdb's version contains in-frame clones alone and is incomplete. The sample lists 110,000 to 150,000 clones; around 76% were seen once. The sequences come from PBMCs, collected after 24 months of ibrutinib treatment. V and J are TRBV10-3 and TRBJ2-6; the match to TRBD1 covers 11 bases. The TCR was taken from a human donor with chronic lymphocytic leukemia. The DNA for the CDR3 is TGTGCCATCGGGGGGACAGGGGGGCTTGGGGCCAACGTCCTGACTTTC. Protein sequence: CAIGGTGGLGANVLTF.